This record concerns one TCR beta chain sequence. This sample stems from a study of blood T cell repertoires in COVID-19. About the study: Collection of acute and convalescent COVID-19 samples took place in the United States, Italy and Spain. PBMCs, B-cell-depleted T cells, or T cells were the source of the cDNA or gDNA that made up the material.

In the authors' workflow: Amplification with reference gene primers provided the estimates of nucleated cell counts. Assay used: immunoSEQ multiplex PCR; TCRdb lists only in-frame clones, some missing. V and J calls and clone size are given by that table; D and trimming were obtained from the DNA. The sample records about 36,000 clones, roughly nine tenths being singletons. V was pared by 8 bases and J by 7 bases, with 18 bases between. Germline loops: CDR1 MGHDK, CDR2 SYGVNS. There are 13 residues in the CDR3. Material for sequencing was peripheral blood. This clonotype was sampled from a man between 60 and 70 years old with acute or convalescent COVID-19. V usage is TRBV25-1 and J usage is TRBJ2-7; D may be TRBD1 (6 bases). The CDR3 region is CASRDTLPEEQYF. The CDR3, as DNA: TGTGCCAGCCGGGACACACTTCCTGAGGAGCAGTACTTC.